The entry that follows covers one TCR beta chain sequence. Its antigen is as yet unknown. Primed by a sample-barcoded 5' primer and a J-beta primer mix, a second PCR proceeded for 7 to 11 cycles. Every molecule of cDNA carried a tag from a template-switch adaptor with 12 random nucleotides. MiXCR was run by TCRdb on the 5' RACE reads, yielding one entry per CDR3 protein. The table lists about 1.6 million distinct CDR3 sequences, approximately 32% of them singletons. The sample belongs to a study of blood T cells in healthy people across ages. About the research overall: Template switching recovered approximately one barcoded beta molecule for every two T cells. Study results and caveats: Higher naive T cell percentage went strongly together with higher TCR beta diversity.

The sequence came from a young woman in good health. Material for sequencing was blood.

CDR3 residues: CASSPSGAKETQYF. The CDR3 DNA reads as TGCGCCAGCAGCCCCTCCGGGGCTAAAGAGACCCAGTACTTC. V gene TRBV5-1 combines with J gene TRBJ2-5; perhaps D is TRBD1 or TRBD2 (5 bases each). The CDR3 runs 14 residues. The V gene's germline CDR1 is SGHRS and CDR2 YFSETQ. V was cut by 4 bases and J by 3 bases, with 13 bases left in between.